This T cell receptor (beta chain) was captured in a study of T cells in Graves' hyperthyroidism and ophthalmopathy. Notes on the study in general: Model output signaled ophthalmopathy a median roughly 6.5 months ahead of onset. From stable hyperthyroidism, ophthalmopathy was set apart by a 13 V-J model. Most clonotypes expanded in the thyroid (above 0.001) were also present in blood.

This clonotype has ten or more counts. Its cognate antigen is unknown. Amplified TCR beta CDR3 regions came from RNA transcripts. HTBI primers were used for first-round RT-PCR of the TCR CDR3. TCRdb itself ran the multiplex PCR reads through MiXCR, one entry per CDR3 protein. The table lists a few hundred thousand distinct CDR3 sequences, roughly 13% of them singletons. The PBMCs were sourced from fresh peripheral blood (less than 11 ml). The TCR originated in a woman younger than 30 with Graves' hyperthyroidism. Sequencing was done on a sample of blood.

The CDR3 loop is CASKQASSGANVLTF. In DNA form, the CDR3 reads TGTGCCAGCAAACAGGCTTCCTCTGGGGCCAACGTCCTGACTTTC. The genes are TRBV2 and TRBJ2-6; perhaps TRBD1 as D (5 bases). V gave up 7 bases and J gave up 0 bases, with 10 bases separating them. This CDR3 has 15 amino acids. CDR1 and CDR2 (germline): SNHLY, FYNNEI.